Following are 11 T cell receptor beta chains from one sample sequenced in a study of a mutant IDH1 vaccine in newly diagnosed glioma. Time point indicated: baseline, week 1 (first vaccination visit). As for treatment: pre-vaccination baseline after standard-of-care therapy. Clones were sequenced by immunoSEQ multiplex PCR, and TCRdb holds only the in-frame ones, with some missing. This table holds under 90,000 clones, approximately 85% found once. Sequencing was performed on PBMCs, taken from a glioma patient treated with radiotherapy, temozolomide or both. The origin of the receptors is a man over 45 with glioma.

This clone has a single count. The genes are TRBV5-8 and TRBJ2-5, with TRBD1 matching 9 bases. The V segment lost 4 bases and the J segment 0 bases; nucleotides outside the gene matches: 4. Germline V lookup: CDR1 SGHTS, CDR2 YDEGEE. CDR3 length: 15 amino acids. In nucleotides, the CDR3 is TGTGCCAGCAGCACCCGGGACAGGGACCAAGAGACCCAGTACTTC. This codes for CASSTRDRDQETQYF. The entire variable domain, with the rest obtained from reference TRBV5-8 and TRBJ2-5, is as follows: EAGVTQSPTHLIKTRGQQATLRCSPISGHTSVYWYQQALGLGLQFLLWYDEGEERNRGNFPPRFSGRQFPNYSSELNVNALELEDSALYLCASSTRDRDQETQYFGPGTRLLVL.

This chain connects TRBV5-6 to TRBJ2-1; 10 bases fit TRBD1. The CDR3 totals 13 residues. V shed 6 bases, J shed 9 bases, and the junction held 6 bases outside the gene matches. Germline-derived CDR1 and CDR2 are SGHDT and YYEEEE. This CDR3 reads CASNRDRGSEQFF. As DNA, the CDR3 is TGTGCCAGCAACAGGGACAGGGGTAGTGAGCAGTTCTTC.

This chain links TRBV29-1 with TRBJ1-4, with D possibly TRBD1 on 6 matching bases. V was pared by 3 bases and J by 8 bases, with 7 bases between. The CDR3 loop spans 11 amino acids. Germline CDR1 and CDR2: SQVTM and ANQGSEA. DNA for the CDR3: TGCAGCGTTGACAGGGGAGAAAAACTGTTTTTT. Its protein is CSVDRGEKLFF.

The chain is built from TRBV5-1 and TRBJ1-2, with D possibly being TRBD1 (5 bases). V lost 2 bases and J lost 6, with 17 bases in between. CDR1 is SGHRS, CDR2 YFSETQ, per germline. This CDR3 has 15 residues. The CDR3 coding sequence is TGCGCCAGCAGCTTACGGCAGGGTGTCAAGGATGGCTACACCTTC. Translation gives CASSLRQGVKDGYTF.

The chain is built from TRBV7-9 and TRBJ1-2, with D possibly matching TRBD1 (6 bases). Germline assignment: CDR1 SEHNR and CDR2 FQNEAQ (reference sequence). Trimming removed 4 bases at V and 8 bases at J, with 14 bases between. The CDR3 is 13 amino acids. The CDR3 DNA reads as TGTGCCAGCAGCTCCGAGACAGGACTCGGCTACACCTTC. It translates to CASSSETGLGYTF. Looking up the rest from reference TRBV7-9 and TRBJ1-2 gives the full variable domain: DTGVSQNPRHKITKRGQNVTFRCDPISEHNRLYWYRQTLGQGPEFLTYFQNEAQLEKSRLLSDRFSAERPKGSFSTLEIQRTEQGDSAMYLCASSSETGLGYTFGSGTRLTVV.

This clone was picked up a small number of times. V is TRBV25-1 and J is TRBJ1-1; the D is unclear. The CDR3 is made up of 11 amino acids. The V end was cut by 5 bases, the J end by 5 bases, with 6 bases between. From germline, CDR1 is MGHDK and CDR2 SYGVNS. The DNA for the CDR3 is TGTGCCAGCAGTTCCGGGACTGAAGCTTTCTTT. Residues: CASSSGTEAFF.

The chain employs TRBV25-1 and TRBJ2-1; possibly TRBD1 or TRBD2 for D (6 bases each). Germline lookup yields CDR1 MGHDK and CDR2 SYGVNS. This CDR3 is 13 amino acids long. V was shortened by 6 bases and J by 10 bases, with 16 bases between the two germline ends. CDR3 sequence reads: CASSGGTNREQFF. In nucleotides, the CDR3 is TGTGCCAGCAGCGGGGGCACAAACAGGGAGCAGTTCTTC.

The V call is TRBV19, the J call TRBJ1-1; D gene unclear. The length of the CDR3 is 13 residues. Germline lookup yields CDR1 LNHDA and CDR2 SQIVND (reference sequence). V was pared by 5 bases and J by 1 base, with 8 bases between. CDR3 region: CASSSSRNTEAFF. The DNA for the CDR3 is TGTGCCAGTAGTTCCTCGAGGAACACTGAAGCTTTCTTT.

The chain joins TRBV2 to TRBJ1-4; D is perhaps TRBD1 (5 bases). CDR1 and CDR2 from the germline V gene are SNHLY and FYNNEI. This CDR3 has 14 residues. V lost 7 bases to trimming and J lost 4 bases, with 13 bases between them. The CDR3 region has the DNA TGTGCCAGCATTATAGACAGATATAATGAAAAACTGTTTTTT. Translated: CASIIDRYNEKLFF. Filled out from reference TRBV2 and TRBJ1-4, the complete variable domain reads EPEVTQTPSHQVTQMGQEVILRCVPISNHLYFYWYRQILGQKVEFLVSFYNNEISEKSEIFDDQFSVERPDGSNFTLKIRSTKLEDSAMYFCASIIDRYNEKLFFGSGTQLSVL.

The rearrangement links TRBV5-1 to TRBJ1-4; 8 nucleotides match TRBD1. V trimming: 5 bases; J trimming: 3 bases; junction bases outside the gene matches: 3. The germline V gene encodes CDR1 SGHRS and CDR2 YFSETQ. CDR3 length: 14 amino acids. The CDR3 sequence is CASRTTGANEKLFF. In nucleotides, the CDR3 is TGCGCCAGCAGGACGACAGGGGCTAATGAAAAACTGTTTTTT.

V usage is TRBV19 and J usage is TRBJ1-2; no clear D gene. Per the germline V gene, CDR1 is LNHDA and CDR2 is SQIVND (reference sequence). The CDR3 runs to 12 residues. Trimming pared 10 bases from V and 4 bases from J, leaving 13 bases between. The CDR3 loop is CATETLPYGYTF. The CDR3 DNA reads TGTGCCACGGAGACCCTTCCCTATGGCTACACCTTC.